The next 14 T cell receptor beta chains were all read from a single sample in a study of blood T cell repertoires in COVID-19. Produced via immunoSEQ multiplex PCR; TCRdb's table is partial and in-frame only. Found here are roughly 150,000 clones, around 83% of them singletons; the top ten hold more than 5.5%. The sequencing input was peripheral blood. The receptors were sampled from a woman in her 50s in a cohort sampled during active or convalescent COVID-19.

The V call is TRBV15, the J call TRBJ1-4; D is ambiguous. The CDR3 covers 15 residues. Per germline, CDR1 LNHNV and CDR2 YYDKDF (reference sequence). With 1 base removed from V and 4 bases from J, the gap between germline ends came to 10 bases. The CDR3: CATSRAAVLNEKLFF. For the CDR3, the DNA is TGTGCCACCAGCAGAGCGGCGGTACTTAATGAAAAACTGTTTTTT.

This clone appeared a few times. The J gene is TRBJ2-3, the V gene TRBV7-2, with TRBD1 identical over 10 bases. Unmatched junction bases numbered 6, after V lost 2 bases and J lost 4 bases. The germline CDR1 and CDR2 sequences are SGHTA and FQGNSA. This CDR3 is 16 amino acids long. CDR3 coding DNA: TGTGCCAGCAGCTTATCTTTGACAGGGGGCGCAGATACGCAGTATTTT. It yields the protein CASSLSLTGGADTQYF.

This chain joins TRBV5-1 and TRBJ2-1, with D perhaps matching TRBD1 (5 bases). There are 12 residues in the CDR3. Germline CDR1 and CDR2: SGHRS and YFSETQ. V lost 4 bases to trimming and J lost 13 bases, with 15 bases between them. CDR3 region: CASSAQSTDQFF. CDR3 nucleotide sequence: TGCGCCAGCAGCGCTCAATCGACAGATCAGTTCTTC.

This chain uses TRBV3-1 (or the pseudogene TRBV3-2) with TRBJ1-1; 9 positions match TRBD1. The CDR3 has 13 residues. Germline trimming cut 1 base from V and 11 bases from J; bases unmatched to any gene: 5. The germline V gene has CDR1 LGHDT and CDR2 YNNKEL (reference sequence). CDR3 DNA: TGTGCCAGCAGCCAAGCCTCGACAGGGGGGGCTTTCTTT. Protein: CASSQASTGGAFF.

This chain joins TRBV18 and TRBJ1-2, with D maybe TRBD1 (6 bases). The CDR3 has 14 residues. V shed 3 bases and J shed 6 bases, with 14 bases lying between them. The germline CDR1 and CDR2 sequences are KGHSH and LQKENI. The CDR3 here is CASSPGHLADGYTF. The CDR3, as DNA: TGTGCCAGCTCACCGGGACATTTGGCGGATGGCTACACCTTC.

The chain links TRBV13 to TRBJ2-5, with D unclear. Trimming removed 4 bases from V and 3 bases from J, with 27 bases in between. CDR3 size: 19 residues. The germline gives CDR1 PRHDT, CDR2 FYEKMQ (reference sequence). This CDR3 reads CASSSTLTQTWNNKETQYF. In DNA form, the CDR3 reads TGTGCCAGCAGCTCCACCCTTACACAGACGTGGAACAACAAAGAGACCCAGTACTTC.

The V gene is TRBV27, the J gene TRBJ1-2; a possible D gene is TRBD1 (5 bases). The germline V gene encodes CDR1 MNHEY and CDR2 SMNVEV (reference sequence). V was trimmed by 5 bases and J by 4 bases, leaving 17 bases between them. This CDR3 has 15 amino acids. CDR3 sequence reads: CASSRSQGPGYGYTF. CDR3 nucleotide sequence: TGTGCCAGCAGTCGATCGCAGGGCCCTGGCTATGGCTACACCTTC.

The chain employs TRBV24-1 and TRBJ2-7, with 10 positions matching TRBD1. This CDR3 has 13 amino acids. The junction had 3 bases not matched to a gene; V was cut back by 7 bases and J by 4 bases. From germline, CDR1 is KGHDR and CDR2 SFDVKD. CDR3 loop: CATRRGQGYEQYF. In nucleotides, the CDR3 is TGTGCCACCAGACGGGGACAGGGGTACGAGCAGTACTTC.

The CDR3 DNA follows: TGTGCCTGGAGCGAGTATATGAACACTGAAGCTTTCTTT. Its translation: CAWSEYMNTEAFF. The chain uses TRBV30 and TRBJ1-1; D unclear. Trimming stripped 3 bases from V and 0 bases from J, with 8 bases between. The CDR3 length is 13 residues. The germline V gene has CDR1 GTSNPN and CDR2 SVGIG (reference sequence). The complete variable domain, with remaining parts taken from reference TRBV30 and TRBJ1-1, reads SQTIHQWPATLVQPVGSPLSLECTVEGTSNPNLYWYRQAAGRGLQLLFYSVGIGQISSEVPQNLSASRPQDRQFILSSKKLLLSDSGFYLCAWSEYMNTEAFFGQGTRLTVV.

This clone was seen once. This sequence joins TRBV30 and TRBJ2-3, with 8 bases lining up with TRBD2. CDR1 and CDR2 from the germline V gene are GTSNPN and SVGIG (reference sequence). The junction had 9 bases not matched to a gene; V was cut back by 5 bases and J by 2 bases. The CDR3 contains 15 residues. The chain's CDR3 is CAWLRRGASTDTQYF. For the CDR3, the DNA is TGTGCCTGGTTAAGGCGGGGGGCCTCCACAGATACGCAGTATTTT. The full variable domain, with the rest looked up from reference TRBV30 and TRBJ2-3, is SQTIHQWPATLVQPVGSPLSLECTVEGTSNPNLYWYRQAAGRGLQLLFYSVGIGQISSEVPQNLSASRPQDRQFILSSKKLLLSDSGFYLCAWLRRGASTDTQYFGPGTRLTVL.

This rearrangement joins TRBV5-6 to TRBJ1-2, with 7 bases fitting TRBD1. The V segment lost 3 bases and the J segment 8 bases; nucleotides outside the gene matches: 10. The V gene's germline CDR1 is SGHDT and CDR2 YYEEEE. The CDR3 is 14 residues long. CDR3: CASSSLDRKIGYTF. In DNA, the CDR3 is TGTGCCAGCAGCTCTTTGGACAGGAAAATCGGCTACACCTTC.

This clone was found a few times. The genes are TRBV4-1 and TRBJ2-3; TRBD1 is a possible D gene (6 bases). The V and J ends lost 4 bases and 4 bases respectively, with 12 bases between them. From germline, CDR1 is MGHRA and CDR2 YSYEKL. The CDR3 consists of 14 residues. Here the CDR3 DNA reads TGCGCCAGCAGCCCAAATAACAGGGCAGATACGCAGTATTTT. Translated, it gives CASSPNNRADTQYF.

The gene calls are TRBV25-1 and TRBJ2-2, with 8 bases fitting TRBD2. CDR3 size: 15 residues. CDR1 and CDR2 (germline): MGHDK, SYGVNS. After removal of 3 bases from V and 5 bases from J, the junction contained 5 bases not matched to a gene. The CDR3 protein is CASSETSVLTGELFF. CDR3 coding DNA: TGTGCCAGCAGTGAGACTAGCGTTTTAACCGGGGAGCTGTTTTTT.

This CDR3 is CASSLGRTTAGANVLTF. The CDR3 DNA reads TGTGCCAGCAGCTTAGGTAGGACAACAGCCGGGGCCAACGTCCTGACTTTC. V usage is TRBV7-6 and J usage is TRBJ2-6; D might be TRBD1 (5 bases). CDR3 length: 17 residues. With 1 base removed from V and 4 bases from J, the gap between germline ends came to 14 bases. Germline-derived CDR1 and CDR2 are SGHVS and FNYEAQ.